The rows below give T cell receptor beta chains drawn from one sample of a study of T cells in localized non-small cell lung cancer. Using immunoSEQ multiplex PCR, the repertoire was profiled, and TCRdb retains in-frame clones only, with some absent. Here the sample spans over 15,000 clones, roughly nine tenths being singletons. The source was peripheral blood, collected before any cancer treatment. All receptors derive from a woman between 35 and 75 years old with stage I lung adenocarcinoma. CDR3s leave out the opening cysteine and the closing phenylalanine or tryptophan.

V: TRBV5-1
J: TRBJ2-1
CDR3: ASSWRQEFSYNEQF

V: TRBV19
J: TRBJ1-1
CDR3: ASSTFWGENTEAF

V: TRBV30
J: TRBJ1-4
CDR3: AWSVGSVGEKLF

V: TRBV5-1
J: TRBJ2-7
CDR3: ASSAGPHEQY

V: TRBV7-9
J: TRBJ2-7
CDR3: ASSLGSRAAYEQY

V: TRBV2
J: TRBJ2-3
CDR3: ASSAFGGAGDTQY

V: TRBV11-3
J: TRBJ2-4
CDR3: ASSRGQGANIQY

V: TRBV6-5
J: TRBJ2-1
CDR3: ASSYGAGRNNEQF

V: TRBV4-1
J: TRBJ2-4
CDR3: ASSRLLAGGNIQY

V: TRBV18
J: TRBJ1-5
CDR3: ASSPTDSNQPQH

V: TRBV7-2
J: TRBJ2-5
CDR3: ASSLNRGGETQY

V: TRBV7-6
J: TRBJ1-4
CDR3: ASAGEGEKLF

V: TRBV28
J: TRBJ2-2
CDR3: ASSPPASGITGELF

V: TRBV5-1
J: TRBJ2-1
CDR3: ASSLRTSGVSSRNEQF

V: TRBV28
J: TRBJ2-2
CDR3: ASSSMGLAAGELF

V: TRBV5-1
J: TRBJ1-6
CDR3: ASSLGYAFTRLNSPLH

V: TRBV29-1
J: TRBJ2-5
CDR3: SGGQGVWSQY

V: TRBV19
J: TRBJ2-6
CDR3: ASSESGANVLT

V: TRBV10-3
J: TRBJ2-7
CDR3: AISDKSSGSSYEQY

V: TRBV2
J: TRBJ2-7
CDR3: ASSGTGGHPYEQY

V: TRBV7-9
J: TRBJ2-7
CDR3: ASSSRTGVSYEQY

V: TRBV30
J: TRBJ2-5
CDR3: AWSTARGRGFWETQY

V: TRBV9
J: TRBJ2-1
CDR3: ASSVGGGSLNEQF

V: TRBV7-2
J: TRBJ1-4
CDR3: ASSLQGGVDEKLF

V: TRBV6-5
J: TRBJ1-2
CDR3: ASSYSLGAHYGYT

V: TRBV5-1
J: TRBJ1-1
CDR3: ASSLDTEAF

V: TRBV29-1
J: TRBJ1-3
CDR3: SVGHSSGNTIY

V: TRBV2
J: TRBJ2-7
CDR3: AEQSSYEQY

V: TRBV2
J: TRBJ1-2
CDR3: ASSADRGNGYT

V: TRBV18
J: NA
CDR3: ASSPPVSGDRWDEQY

V: TRBV29-1
J: TRBJ2-7
CDR3: SVEFPSVSYEQY

V: TRBV5-1
J: TRBJ1-4
CDR3: ASSLVGQGNNEKLF

V: TRBV19
J: TRBJ2-2
CDR3: ASSIQGTNTGELF

V: TRBV27
J: TRBJ1-3
CDR3: ASSRADRASGNTIY

V: TRBV19
J: TRBJ1-5
CDR3: ASSSWTENQPQH

V: TRBV29-1
J: TRBJ2-3
CDR3: SVATSGVDTDTQY

V: TRBV5-1
J: TRBJ1-1
CDR3: ASSLWGNTEAF

V: TRBV5-1
J: TRBJ2-1
CDR3: ASSLTATSDHNEQF

V: TRBV30
J: TRBJ2-3
CDR3: AWWRGEDTQY

V: TRBV28
J: TRBJ2-3
CDR3: ASSLTSGSIGTDTQY

V: TRBV6-1
J: TRBJ1-1
CDR3: VSRDRNLNTEAF

V: TRBV5-1
J: TRBJ2-3
CDR3: ASGLGRSTDTQY

V: TRBV7-2
J: TRBJ2-5
CDR3: ASSLGVSRGETQY

V: TRBV11-2
J: TRBJ2-3
CDR3: ASRRGVGTDTQY

V: TRBV7-8
J: TRBJ1-5
CDR3: ASSLDRTGDQPQH

V: TRBV11-2
J: TRBJ1-6
CDR3: ASSLQGEREDSPLH

V: TRBV19
J: TRBJ1-2
CDR3: ASSFQGTGSYGYT